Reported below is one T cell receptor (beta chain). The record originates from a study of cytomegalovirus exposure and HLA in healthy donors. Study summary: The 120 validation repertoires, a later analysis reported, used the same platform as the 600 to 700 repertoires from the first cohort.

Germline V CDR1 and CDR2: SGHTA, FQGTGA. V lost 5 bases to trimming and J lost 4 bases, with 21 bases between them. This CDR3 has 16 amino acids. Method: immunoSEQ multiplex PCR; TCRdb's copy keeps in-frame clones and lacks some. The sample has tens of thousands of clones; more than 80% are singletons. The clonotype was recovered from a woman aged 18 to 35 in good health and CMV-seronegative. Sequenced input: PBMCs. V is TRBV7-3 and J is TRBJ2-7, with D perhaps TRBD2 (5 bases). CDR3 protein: CASSPRGQLISYEQYF. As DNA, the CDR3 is TGTGCCAGCAGCCCACGCGGGCAGTTAATCTCTTACGAGCAGTACTTC. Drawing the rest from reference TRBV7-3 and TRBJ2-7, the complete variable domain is GAGVSQTPSNKVTEKGKYVELRCDPISGHTALYWYRQSLGQGPEFLIYFQGTGAADDSGLPNDRFFAVRPEGSVSTLKIQRTERGDSAVYLCASSPRGQLISYEQYFGPGTRLTVT.